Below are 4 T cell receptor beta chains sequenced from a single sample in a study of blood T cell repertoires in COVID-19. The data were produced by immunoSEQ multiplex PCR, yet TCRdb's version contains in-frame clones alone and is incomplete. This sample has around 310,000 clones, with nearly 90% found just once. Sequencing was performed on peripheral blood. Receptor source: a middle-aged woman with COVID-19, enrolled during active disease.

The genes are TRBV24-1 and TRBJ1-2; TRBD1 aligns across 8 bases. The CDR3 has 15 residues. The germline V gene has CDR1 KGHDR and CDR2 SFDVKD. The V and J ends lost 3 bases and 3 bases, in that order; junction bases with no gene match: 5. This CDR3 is CATSDATGQDYGYTF. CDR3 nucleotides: TGTGCCACCAGTGATGCTACGGGACAGGACTATGGCTACACCTTC.

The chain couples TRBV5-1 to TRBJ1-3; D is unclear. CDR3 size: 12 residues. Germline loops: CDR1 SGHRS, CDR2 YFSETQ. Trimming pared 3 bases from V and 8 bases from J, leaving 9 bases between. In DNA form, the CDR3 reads TGCGCCAGCAGCTCCGACTTAGACACCATATATTTT. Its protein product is CASSSDLDTIYF.

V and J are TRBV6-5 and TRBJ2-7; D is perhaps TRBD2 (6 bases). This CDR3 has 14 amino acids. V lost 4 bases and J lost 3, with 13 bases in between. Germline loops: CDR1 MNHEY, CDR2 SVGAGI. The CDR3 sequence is CASSLGGGLYEQYF. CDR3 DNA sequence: TGTGCCAGCAGTTTGGGAGGAGGGCTCTACGAGCAGTACTTC.

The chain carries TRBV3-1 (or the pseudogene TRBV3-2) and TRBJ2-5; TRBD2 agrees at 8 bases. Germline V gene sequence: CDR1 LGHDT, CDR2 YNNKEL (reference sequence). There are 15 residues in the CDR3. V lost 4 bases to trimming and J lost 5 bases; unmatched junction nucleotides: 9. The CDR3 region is CASSPGVAGSETQYF. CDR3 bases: TGTGCCAGCAGCCCCGGGGTAGCGGGGTCCGAGACCCAGTACTTC.